This T cell receptor (beta chain) was documented in a study of cytomegalovirus exposure and HLA in healthy donors. Study-wide background: Membership in the Caucasian-associated ancestry cluster was found for around 85% of roughly 360 genotyped donors. Study outcomes and limitations: When a later analysis compared HLA-associated TCR beta chains with equally common others, the HLA-associated chains turned out to be more clonally expanded and to have lower generation probabilities. Analyses of presence and absence presupposed an approximately uniform sequencing depth across donors.

Trimming pared 6 bases from V and 4 bases from J, leaving 9 bases between. This CDR3 has 12 residues. Per germline, CDR1 MDHEN and CDR2 SYDVKM. Comment on this clone: Its antigen is unidentified.

60 Vbeta and 13 Jbeta primers were used in PCR. TCRdb keeps only in-frame clones here, not all; method: immunoSEQ multiplex PCR. Found here are around 200,000 clones, roughly 80% of them singletons; the top ten hold 3.8%. The sequence was obtained from a man in his fifties or sixties in good health and CMV-seronegative. Sequencing used PBMCs. V gene TRBV28 combines with J gene TRBJ1-1, with TRBD1 as a possible D gene (5 bases). CDR3 in amino acids: CASSFRGTEAFF. In DNA, the CDR3 is TGTGCCAGCAGCTTTAGGGGCACTGAAGCTTTCTTT. Full variable domain (outside the CDR3, taken from reference TRBV28 and TRBJ1-1): DVKVTQSSRYLVKRTGEKVFLECVQDMDHENMFWYRQDPGLGLRLIYFSYDVKMKEKGDIPEGYSVSREKKERFSLILESASTNQTSMYLCASSFRGTEAFFGQGTRLTVV.